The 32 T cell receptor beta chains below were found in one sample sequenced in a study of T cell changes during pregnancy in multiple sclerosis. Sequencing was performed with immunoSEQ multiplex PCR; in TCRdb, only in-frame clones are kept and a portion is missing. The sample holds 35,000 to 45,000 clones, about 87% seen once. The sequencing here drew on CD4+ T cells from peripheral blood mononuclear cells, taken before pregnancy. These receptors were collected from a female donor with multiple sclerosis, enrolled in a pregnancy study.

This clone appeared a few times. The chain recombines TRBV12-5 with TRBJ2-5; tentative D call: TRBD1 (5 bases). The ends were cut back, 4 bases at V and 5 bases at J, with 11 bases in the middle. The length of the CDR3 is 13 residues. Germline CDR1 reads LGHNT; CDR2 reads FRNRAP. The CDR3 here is CASGSPPGETQYF. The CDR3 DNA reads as TGTGCTAGTGGTTCCCCCCCAGGGGAGACCCAGTACTTC.

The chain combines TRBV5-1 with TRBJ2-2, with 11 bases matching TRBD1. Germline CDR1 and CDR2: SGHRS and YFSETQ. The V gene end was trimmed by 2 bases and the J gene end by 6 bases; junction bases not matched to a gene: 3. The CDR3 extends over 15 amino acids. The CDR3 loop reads CASSFGQGAPGELFF. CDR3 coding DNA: TGCGCCAGCAGCTTCGGACAGGGGGCCCCCGGGGAGCTGTTTTTT.

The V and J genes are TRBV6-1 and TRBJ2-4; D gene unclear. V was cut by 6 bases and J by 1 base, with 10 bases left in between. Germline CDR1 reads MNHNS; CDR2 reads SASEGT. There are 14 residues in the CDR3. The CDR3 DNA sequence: TGTGCCAGCAGCGACAATGGGGCCAAAAACATTCAGTACTTC. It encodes CASSDNGAKNIQYF.

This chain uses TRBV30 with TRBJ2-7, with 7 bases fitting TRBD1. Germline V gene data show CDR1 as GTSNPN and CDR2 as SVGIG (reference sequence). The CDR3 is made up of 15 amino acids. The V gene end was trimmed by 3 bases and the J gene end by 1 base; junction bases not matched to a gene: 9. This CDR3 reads CAWRIGTAASYEQYF. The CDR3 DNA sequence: TGTGCCTGGAGAATCGGGACAGCCGCATCCTACGAGCAGTACTTC.

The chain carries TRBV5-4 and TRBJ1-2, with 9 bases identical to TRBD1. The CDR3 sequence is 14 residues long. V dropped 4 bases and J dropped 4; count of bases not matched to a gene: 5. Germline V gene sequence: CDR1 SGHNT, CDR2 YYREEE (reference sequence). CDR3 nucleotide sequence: TGTGCCAGCAGCCCGGACAGGGGAATCTATGGCTACACCTTC. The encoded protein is CASSPDRGIYGYTF.

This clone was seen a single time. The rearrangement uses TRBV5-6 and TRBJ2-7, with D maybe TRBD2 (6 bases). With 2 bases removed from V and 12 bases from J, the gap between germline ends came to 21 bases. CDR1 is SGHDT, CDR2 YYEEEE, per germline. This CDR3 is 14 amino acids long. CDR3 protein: CASSFRESRDLRYF. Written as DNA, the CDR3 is TGTGCCAGCAGCTTTCGTGAGAGCCGGGACTTGCGGTACTTC.

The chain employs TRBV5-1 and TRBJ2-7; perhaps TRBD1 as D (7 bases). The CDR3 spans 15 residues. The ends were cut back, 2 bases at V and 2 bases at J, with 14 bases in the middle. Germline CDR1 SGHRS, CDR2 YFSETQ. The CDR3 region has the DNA TGCGCCAGCAGCTTAGGGCAGGGGGGCCCCTACGAGCAGTACTTC. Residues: CASSLGQGGPYEQYF.

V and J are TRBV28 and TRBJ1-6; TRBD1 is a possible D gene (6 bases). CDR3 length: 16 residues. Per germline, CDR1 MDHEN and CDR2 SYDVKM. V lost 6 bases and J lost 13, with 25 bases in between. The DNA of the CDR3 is TGTGCCAGCAGGGGAGGGGGAGGTAGGATCCTAGGGCCCCTCCACTTT. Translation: CASRGGGGRILGPLHF.

Here the CDR3 DNA reads TGTGCCAGCAGCCACGGGGGGGGTACAGATACGCAGTATTTT. Its translation: CASSHGGGTDTQYF. The J gene is TRBJ2-3, the V gene TRBV7-9; 8 nucleotides agree with TRBD2. CDR1 and CDR2 (germline): SEHNR, FQNEAQ (reference sequence). The CDR3 covers 14 residues. V trimming: 5 bases; J trimming: 3 bases; junction bases outside the gene matches: 4.

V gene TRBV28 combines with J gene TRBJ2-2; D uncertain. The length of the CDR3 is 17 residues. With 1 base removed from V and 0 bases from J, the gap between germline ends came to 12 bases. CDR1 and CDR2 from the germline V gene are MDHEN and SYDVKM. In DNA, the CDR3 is TGTGCCAGCAGTTTATCGGGTTGGGTAGCGAACACCGGGGAGCTGTTTTTT. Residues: CASSLSGWVANTGELFF.

The CDR3 loop reads CASSPWGGGGYNEQFF. In DNA, the CDR3 is TGTGCCAGCAGCCCCTGGGGGGGAGGAGGCTACAATGAGCAGTTCTTC. The J gene is TRBJ2-1, the V gene TRBV11-1, with 7 positions matching TRBD2. Trimming took 5 bases from V and 3 from J; bases not matched to a gene: 10. This CDR3 comprises 16 residues. Germline lookup yields CDR1 SGHAT and CDR2 FQDESV (reference sequence).

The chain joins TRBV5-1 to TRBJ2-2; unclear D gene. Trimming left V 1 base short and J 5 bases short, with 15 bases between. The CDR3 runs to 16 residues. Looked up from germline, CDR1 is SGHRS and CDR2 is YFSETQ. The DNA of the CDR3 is TGCGCCAGCAGCTTGTATTGGGCCGCACGGACCGGGGAGCTGTTTTTT. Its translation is CASSLYWAARTGELFF.

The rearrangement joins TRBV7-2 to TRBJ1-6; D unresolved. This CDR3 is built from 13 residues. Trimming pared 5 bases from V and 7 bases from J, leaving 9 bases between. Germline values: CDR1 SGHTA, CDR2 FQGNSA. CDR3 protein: CASSASMNSPLHF. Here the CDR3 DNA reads TGTGCCAGCAGCGCGAGTATGAATTCACCCCTCCACTTT. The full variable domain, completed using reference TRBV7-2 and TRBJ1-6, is GAGVSQSPSNKVTEKGKDVELRCDPISGHTALYWYRQSLGQGLEFLIYFQGNSAPDKSGLPSDRFSAERTGGSVSTLTIQRTQQEDSAVYLCASSASMNSPLHFGNGTRLTVT.

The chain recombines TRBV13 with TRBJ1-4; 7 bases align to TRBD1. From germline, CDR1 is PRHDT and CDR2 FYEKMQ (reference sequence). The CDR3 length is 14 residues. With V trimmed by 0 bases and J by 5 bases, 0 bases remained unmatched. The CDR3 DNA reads TGTGCCAGCAGCTTAGGACAGGGGAATGAAAAACTGTTTTTT. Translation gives CASSLGQGNEKLFF.

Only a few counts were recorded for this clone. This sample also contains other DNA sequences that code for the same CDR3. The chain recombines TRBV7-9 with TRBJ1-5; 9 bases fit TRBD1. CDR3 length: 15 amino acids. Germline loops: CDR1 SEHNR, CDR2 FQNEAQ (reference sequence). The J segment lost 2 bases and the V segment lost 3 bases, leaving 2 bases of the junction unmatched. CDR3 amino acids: CASSLGDRGNQPQHF. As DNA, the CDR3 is TGTGCCAGCAGCTTGGGGGACAGGGGCAATCAGCCCCAGCATTTT.

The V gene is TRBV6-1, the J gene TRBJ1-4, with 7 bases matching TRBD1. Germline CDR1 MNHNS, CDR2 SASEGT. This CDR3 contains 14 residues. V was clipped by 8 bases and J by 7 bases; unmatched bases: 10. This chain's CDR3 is CASERGPVGEKLFF. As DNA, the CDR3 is TGTGCCAGCGAAAGGGGGCCGGTGGGTGAAAAACTGTTTTTT.

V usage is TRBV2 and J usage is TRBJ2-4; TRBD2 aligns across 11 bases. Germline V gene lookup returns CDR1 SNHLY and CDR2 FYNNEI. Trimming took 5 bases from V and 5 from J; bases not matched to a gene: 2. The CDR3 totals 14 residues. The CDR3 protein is CASSSSGGENIQYF. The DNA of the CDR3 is TGTGCCAGCAGTAGTAGCGGGGGGGAAAACATTCAGTACTTC.

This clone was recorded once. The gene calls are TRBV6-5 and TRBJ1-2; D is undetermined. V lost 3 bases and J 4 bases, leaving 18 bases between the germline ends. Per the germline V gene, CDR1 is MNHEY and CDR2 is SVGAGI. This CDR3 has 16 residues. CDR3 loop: CASSYQVPTPRYGYTF. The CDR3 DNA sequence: TGTGCCAGCAGTTATCAGGTACCGACCCCCCGCTATGGCTACACCTTC.

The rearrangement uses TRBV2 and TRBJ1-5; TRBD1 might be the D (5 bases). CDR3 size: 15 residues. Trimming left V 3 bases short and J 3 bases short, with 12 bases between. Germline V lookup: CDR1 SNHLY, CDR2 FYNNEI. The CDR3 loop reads CASSEDGAVNQPQHF. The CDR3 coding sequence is TGTGCCAGCAGTGAGGATGGGGCGGTCAATCAGCCCCAGCATTTT.

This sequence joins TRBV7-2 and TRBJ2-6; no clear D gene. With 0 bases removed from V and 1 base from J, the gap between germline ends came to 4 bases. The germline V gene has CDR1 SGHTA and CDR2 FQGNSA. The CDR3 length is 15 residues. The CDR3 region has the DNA TGTGCCAGCAGCTTAGCTGTATCTGGGGCCAACGTCCTGACTTTC. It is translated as CASSLAVSGANVLTF.

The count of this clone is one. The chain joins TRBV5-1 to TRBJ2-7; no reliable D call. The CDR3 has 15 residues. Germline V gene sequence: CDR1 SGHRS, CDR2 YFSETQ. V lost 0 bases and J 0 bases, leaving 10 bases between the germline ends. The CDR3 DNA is TGCGCCAGCAGCTTGGACACCTCCCGCTCCTACGAGCAGTACTTC. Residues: CASSLDTSRSYEQYF.

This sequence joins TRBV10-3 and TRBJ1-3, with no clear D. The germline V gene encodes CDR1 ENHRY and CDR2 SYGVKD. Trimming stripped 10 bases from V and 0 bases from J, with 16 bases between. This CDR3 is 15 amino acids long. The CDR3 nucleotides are TGTGCCACCGGAGAGGGAAGGAGCTCTGGAAACACCATATATTTT. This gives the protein CATGEGRSSGNTIYF.

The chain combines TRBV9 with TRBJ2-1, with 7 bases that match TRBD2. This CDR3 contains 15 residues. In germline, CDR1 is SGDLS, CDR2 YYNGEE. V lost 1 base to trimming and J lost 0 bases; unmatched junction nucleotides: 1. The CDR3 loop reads CASSVRGDSYNEQFF. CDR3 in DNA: TGTGCCAGCAGCGTACGGGGGGACTCCTACAATGAGCAGTTCTTC.

CDR3 region: CASSQDQVRAQHF. In nucleotides, the CDR3 is TGTGCCAGCAGCCAAGATCAGGTGCGGGCCCAGCATTTT. The V and J genes are TRBV14 and TRBJ1-5; D unresolved. The V end was cut by 0 bases, the J end by 11 bases, with 11 bases between. Germline V gene lookup returns CDR1 SGHDN and CDR2 FVKESK. The CDR3 spans 13 residues.

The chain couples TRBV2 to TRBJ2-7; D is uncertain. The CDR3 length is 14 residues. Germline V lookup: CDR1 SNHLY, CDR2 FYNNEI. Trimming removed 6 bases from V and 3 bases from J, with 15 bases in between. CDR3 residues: CASSDGIPDYEQYF. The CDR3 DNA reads TGTGCCAGCAGCGATGGTATACCAGACTACGAGCAGTACTTC.

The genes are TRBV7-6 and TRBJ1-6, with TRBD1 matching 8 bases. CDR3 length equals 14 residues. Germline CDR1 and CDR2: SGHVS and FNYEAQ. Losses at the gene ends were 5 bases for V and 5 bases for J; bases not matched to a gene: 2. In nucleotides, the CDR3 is TGTGCCAGCAGCGTGACAGGGGATAATTCACCCCTCCACTTT. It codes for CASSVTGDNSPLHF.

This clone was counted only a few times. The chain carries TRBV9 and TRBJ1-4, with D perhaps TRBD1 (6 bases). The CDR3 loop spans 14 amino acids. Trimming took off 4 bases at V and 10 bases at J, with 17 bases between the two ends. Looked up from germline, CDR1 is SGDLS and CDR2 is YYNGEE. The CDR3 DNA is TGTGCCAGCAGCCCCGGCAGGGGAGAGGTAAAACTGTTTTTT. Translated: CASSPGRGEVKLFF.

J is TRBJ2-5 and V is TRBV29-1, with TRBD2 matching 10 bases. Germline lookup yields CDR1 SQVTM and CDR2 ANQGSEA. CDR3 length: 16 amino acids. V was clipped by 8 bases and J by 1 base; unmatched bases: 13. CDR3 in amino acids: CSPTSGAPRPQETQYF. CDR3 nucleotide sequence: TGCAGCCCCACTAGCGGGGCCCCGCGACCCCAAGAGACCCAGTACTTC.

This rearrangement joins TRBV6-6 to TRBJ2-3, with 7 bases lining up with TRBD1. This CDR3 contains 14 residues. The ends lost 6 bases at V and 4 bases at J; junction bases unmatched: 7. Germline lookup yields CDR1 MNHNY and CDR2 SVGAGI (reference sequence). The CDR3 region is CASSRDRESDTQYF. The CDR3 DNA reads TGTGCCAGCAGCCGAGACAGGGAATCAGATACGCAGTATTTT.

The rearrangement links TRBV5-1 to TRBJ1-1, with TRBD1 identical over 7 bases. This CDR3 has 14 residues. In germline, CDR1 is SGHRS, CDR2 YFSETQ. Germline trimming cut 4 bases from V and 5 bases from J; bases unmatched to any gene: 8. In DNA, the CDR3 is TGCGCCAGCAGCCTGGGGACAGTAAGGACTGAAGCTTTCTTT. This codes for CASSLGTVRTEAFF.

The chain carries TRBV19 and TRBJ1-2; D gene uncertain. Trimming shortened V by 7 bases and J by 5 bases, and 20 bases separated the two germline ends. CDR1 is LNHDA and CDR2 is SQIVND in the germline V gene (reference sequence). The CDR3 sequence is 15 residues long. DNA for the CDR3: TGTGCCAGTACCCCGGCAGAAGAGGGAAGTTATGGCTACACCTTC. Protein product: CASTPAEEGSYGYTF.

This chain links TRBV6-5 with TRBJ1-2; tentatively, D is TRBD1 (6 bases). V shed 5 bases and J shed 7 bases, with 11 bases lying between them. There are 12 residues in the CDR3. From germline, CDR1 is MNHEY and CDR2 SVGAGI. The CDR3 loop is CASSPGTPGYTF. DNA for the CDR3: TGTGCCAGCAGTCCCGGGACACCTGGCTACACCTTC.